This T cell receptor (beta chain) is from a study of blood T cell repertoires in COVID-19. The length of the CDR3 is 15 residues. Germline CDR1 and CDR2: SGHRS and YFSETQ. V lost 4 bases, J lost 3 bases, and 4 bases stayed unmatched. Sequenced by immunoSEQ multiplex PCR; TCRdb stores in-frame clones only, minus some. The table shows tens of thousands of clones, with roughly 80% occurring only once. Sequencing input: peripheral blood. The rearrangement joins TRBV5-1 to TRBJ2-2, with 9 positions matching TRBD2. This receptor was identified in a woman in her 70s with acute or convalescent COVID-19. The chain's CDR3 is CASSRGGADTGELFF. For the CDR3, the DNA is TGCGCCAGCAGCCGCGGGGGGGCGGACACCGGGGAGCTGTTTTTT.